Given below is one T cell receptor (beta chain) in context. The sample originates from a study of blood T cells in healthy people across ages. Looking at the study overall: Per every two T cells, about one barcoded beta molecule was captured by template switching.

PCR was performed a second time for roughly 6 to 12 cycles using a sample-barcoded 5' primer and a J-beta primer mix. Through a template-switch adaptor with 12 random nucleotides, each cDNA molecule received a tag. TCRdb used MiXCR to reprocess the 5' RACE reads, holding one entry per CDR3 protein. The data show 800,000 to 1,000,000 distinct CDR3 sequences, roughly 48% seen once. The sequence was collected from a man aged 25 to 45 in good health. The material sequenced was blood.

The CDR3 region is CASSPTGGGMNTEAFF. In DNA, the CDR3 is TGTGCCAGCAGTCCTACAGGGGGCGGGATGAACACTGAAGCTTTCTTT. The V call is TRBV2, the J call TRBJ1-1, with TRBD1 matching over 9 bases. Germline-derived CDR1 and CDR2 are SNHLY and FYNNEI. This CDR3 has 16 residues. The V and J ends lost 5 bases and 0 bases, in that order; junction bases with no gene match: 7.